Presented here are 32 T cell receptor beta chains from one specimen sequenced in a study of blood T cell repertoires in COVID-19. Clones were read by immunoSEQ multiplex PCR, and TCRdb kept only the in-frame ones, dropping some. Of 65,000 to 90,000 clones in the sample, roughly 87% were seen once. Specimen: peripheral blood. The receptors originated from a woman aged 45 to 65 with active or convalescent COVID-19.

In nucleotides, the CDR3 is TGTGCCAGCAGTTACTCAGTAGGGACAGTTTCTTACTACACCTTC. Amino acid sequence: CASSYSVGTVSYYTF. V and J are TRBV6-6 and TRBJ1-2; TRBD1 matches at 7 bases. This CDR3 is built from 15 residues. Germline V gene data show CDR1 as MNHNY and CDR2 as SVGAGI (reference sequence). The V gene end was trimmed by 0 bases and the J gene end by 10 bases; junction bases not matched to a gene: 11.

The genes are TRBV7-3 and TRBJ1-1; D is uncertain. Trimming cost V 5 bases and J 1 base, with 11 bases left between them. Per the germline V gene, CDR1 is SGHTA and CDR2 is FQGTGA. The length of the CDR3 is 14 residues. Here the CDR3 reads CASSPASGNTEAFF. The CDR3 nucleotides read TGTGCCAGCAGCCCGGCGAGCGGGAACACTGAAGCTTTCTTT.

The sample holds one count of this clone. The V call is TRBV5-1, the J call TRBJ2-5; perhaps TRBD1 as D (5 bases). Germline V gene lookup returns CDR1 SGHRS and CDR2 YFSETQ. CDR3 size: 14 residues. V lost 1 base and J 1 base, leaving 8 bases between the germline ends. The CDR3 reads CASSLLTGQETQYF. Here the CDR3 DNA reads TGCGCCAGCAGCTTGTTAACAGGCCAAGAGACCCAGTACTTC.

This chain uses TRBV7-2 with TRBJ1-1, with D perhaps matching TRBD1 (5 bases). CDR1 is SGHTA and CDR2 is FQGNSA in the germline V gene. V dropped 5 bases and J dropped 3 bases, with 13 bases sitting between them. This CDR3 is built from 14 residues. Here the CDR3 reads CASSPGGAYTEAFF. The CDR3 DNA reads TGTGCCAGCAGCCCGGGAGGGGCGTACACTGAAGCTTTCTTT.

This CDR3 is CASSRDTFNYGYTF. The CDR3 DNA follows: TGTGCCAGCAGCCGCGACACCTTTAACTATGGCTACACCTTC. The chain carries TRBV14 and TRBJ1-2, with D uncertain. Germline V gene sequence: CDR1 SGHDN, CDR2 FVKESK. Trimming stripped 4 bases from V and 1 base from J, with 10 bases between. There are 14 residues in the CDR3.

DNA of the CDR3: TGTGCCAGCAGCCCCCAGGTCGGGGGGTCCACCGGGGAGCTGTTTTTT. Translation gives CASSPQVGGSTGELFF. The chain employs TRBV9 and TRBJ2-2, with 7 bases aligning to TRBD2. The germline V gene has CDR1 SGDLS and CDR2 YYNGEE. This CDR3 has 16 residues. Trimming took 4 bases from V and 4 from J; bases not matched to a gene: 10.

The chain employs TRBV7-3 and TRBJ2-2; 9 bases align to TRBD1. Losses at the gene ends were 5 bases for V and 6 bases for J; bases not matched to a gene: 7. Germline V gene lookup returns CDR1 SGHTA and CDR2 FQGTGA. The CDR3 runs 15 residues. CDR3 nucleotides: TGTGCCAGCAGCCGGGACAGGGCATCGTCCGGGGAGCTGTTTTTT. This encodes CASSRDRASSGELFF.

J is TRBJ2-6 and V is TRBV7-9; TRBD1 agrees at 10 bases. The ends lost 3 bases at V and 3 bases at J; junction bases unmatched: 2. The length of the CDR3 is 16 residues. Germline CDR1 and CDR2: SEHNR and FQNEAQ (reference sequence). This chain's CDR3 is CASSFGQGVGANVLTF. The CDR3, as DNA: TGTGCCAGCAGCTTCGGACAGGGGGTTGGGGCCAACGTCCTGACTTTC.

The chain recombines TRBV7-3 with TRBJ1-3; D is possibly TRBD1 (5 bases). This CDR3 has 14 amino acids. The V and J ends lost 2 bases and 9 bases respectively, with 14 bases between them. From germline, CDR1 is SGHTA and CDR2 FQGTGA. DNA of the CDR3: TGTGCCAGCAGCTTATCCTACTCAGGGTCCACCATATATTTT. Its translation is CASSLSYSGSTIYF.

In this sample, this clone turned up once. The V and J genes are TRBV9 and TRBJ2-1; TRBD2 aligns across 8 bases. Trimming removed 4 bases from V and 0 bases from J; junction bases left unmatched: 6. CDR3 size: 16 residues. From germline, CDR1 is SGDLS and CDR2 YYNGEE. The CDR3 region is CASSTGGPRSYNEQFF. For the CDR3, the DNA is TGTGCCAGCAGCACGGGGGGGCCCCGCTCCTACAATGAGCAGTTCTTC. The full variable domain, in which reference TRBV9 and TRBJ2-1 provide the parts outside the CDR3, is DSGVTQTPKHLITATGQRVTLRCSPRSGDLSVYWYQQSLDQGLQFLIQYYNGEERAKGNILERFSAQQFPDLHSELNLSSLELGDSALYFCASSTGGPRSYNEQFFGPGTRLTVL.

CDR3 protein: CSVEAGVGEKLFF. In DNA, the CDR3 is TGCAGCGTTGAGGCAGGGGTCGGCGAAAAACTGTTTTTT. The V gene is TRBV29-1, the J gene TRBJ1-4; D is possibly TRBD1 (6 bases). From germline, CDR1 is SQVTM and CDR2 ANQGSEA. CDR3 length: 13 residues. Trimming shortened V by 3 bases and J by 8 bases, and 13 bases separated the two germline ends.

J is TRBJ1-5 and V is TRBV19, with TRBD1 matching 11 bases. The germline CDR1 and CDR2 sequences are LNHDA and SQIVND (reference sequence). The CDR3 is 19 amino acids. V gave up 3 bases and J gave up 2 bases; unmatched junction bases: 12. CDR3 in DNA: TGTGCCAGTAGTATTACGGGACAGGGGGGTTTCGGGGGCAATCAGCCCCAGCATTTT. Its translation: CASSITGQGGFGGNQPQHF. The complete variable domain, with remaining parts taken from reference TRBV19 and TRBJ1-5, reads DGGITQSPKYLFRKEGQNVTLSCEQNLNHDAMYWYRQDPGQGLRLIYYSQIVNDFQKGDIAEGYSVSREKKESFPLTVTSAQKNPTAFYLCASSITGQGGFGGNQPQHFGDGTRLSIL.

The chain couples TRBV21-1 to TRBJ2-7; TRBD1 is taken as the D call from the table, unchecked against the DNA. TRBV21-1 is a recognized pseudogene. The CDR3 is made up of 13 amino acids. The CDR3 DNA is TGTGCCAGTTCGGGACAGGGCCACCACGAGCAGTACTTC. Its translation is CASSGQGHHEQYF.

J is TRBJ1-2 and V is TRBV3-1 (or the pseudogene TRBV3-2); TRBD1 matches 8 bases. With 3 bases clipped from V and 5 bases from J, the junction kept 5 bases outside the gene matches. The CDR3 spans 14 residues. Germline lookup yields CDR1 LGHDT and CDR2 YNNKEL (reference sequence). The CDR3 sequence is CASSQLTGDYGYTF. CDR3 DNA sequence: TGTGCCAGCAGCCAGTTGACAGGGGATTATGGCTACACCTTC.

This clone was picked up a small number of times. The CDR3 nucleotides are TGTGCCAGCAGCCTTTACGCTCAGGGGAATGAGCAGTTCTTC. Translated: CASSLYAQGNEQFF. The V and J genes are TRBV7-2 and TRBJ2-1, with D perhaps TRBD1 (6 bases). V was pared by 5 bases and J by 7 bases, with 15 bases between. The CDR3 length is 14 residues. Germline CDR1 reads SGHTA; CDR2 reads FQGNSA.

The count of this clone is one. The CDR3 nucleotides are TGTGCCTGGAGTGTAGGGCGGGTGAACACTGAAGCTTTCTTT. As protein: CAWSVGRVNTEAFF. The V and J genes are TRBV30 and TRBJ1-1; unclear D gene. The CDR3 length is 14 residues. Germline V gene data show CDR1 as GTSNPN and CDR2 as SVGIG (reference sequence). Trimming removed 0 bases at V and 0 bases at J, with 8 bases between.

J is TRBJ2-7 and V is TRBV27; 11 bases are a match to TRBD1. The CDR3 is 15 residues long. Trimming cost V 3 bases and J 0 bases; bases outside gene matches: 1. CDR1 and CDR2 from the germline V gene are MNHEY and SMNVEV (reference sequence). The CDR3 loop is CASSFGTGGSYEQYF. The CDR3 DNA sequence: TGTGCCAGCAGTTTCGGGACAGGGGGCTCCTACGAGCAGTACTTC.

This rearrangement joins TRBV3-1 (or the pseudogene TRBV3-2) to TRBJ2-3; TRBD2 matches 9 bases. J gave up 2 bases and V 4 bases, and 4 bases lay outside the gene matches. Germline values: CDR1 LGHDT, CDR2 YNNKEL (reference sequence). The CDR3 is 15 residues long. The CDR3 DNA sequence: TGTGCCAGCAGCCGGGGACTAGCCGACACAGATACGCAGTATTTT. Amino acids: CASSRGLADTDTQYF.

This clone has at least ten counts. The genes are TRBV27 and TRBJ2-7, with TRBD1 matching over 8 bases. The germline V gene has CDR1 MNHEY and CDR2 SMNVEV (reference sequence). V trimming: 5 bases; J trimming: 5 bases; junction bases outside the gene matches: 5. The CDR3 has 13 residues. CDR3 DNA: TGTGCCAGCAGTACCCGGGACAGGCACGAGCAGTACTTC. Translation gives CASSTRDRHEQYF.

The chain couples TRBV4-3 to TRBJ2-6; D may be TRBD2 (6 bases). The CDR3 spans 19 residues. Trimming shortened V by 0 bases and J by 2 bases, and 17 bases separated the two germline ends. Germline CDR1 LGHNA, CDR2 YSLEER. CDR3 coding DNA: TGCGCCAGCAGCCAAGATACGCCCCGGGGGATAGCTGGGGCCAACGTCCTGACTTTC. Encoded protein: CASSQDTPRGIAGANVLTF.

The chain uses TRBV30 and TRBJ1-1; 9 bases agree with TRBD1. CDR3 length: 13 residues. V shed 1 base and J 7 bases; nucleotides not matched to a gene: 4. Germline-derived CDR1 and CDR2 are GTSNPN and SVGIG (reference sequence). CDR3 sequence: CAWSGQGVGEAFF. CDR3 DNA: TGTGCCTGGAGTGGACAGGGGGTTGGTGAAGCTTTCTTT.

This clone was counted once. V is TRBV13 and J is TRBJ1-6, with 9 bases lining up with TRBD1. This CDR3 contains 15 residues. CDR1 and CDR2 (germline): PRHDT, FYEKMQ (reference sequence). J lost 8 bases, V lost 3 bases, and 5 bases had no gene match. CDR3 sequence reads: CASSFRDRGDSPLHF. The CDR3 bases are TGTGCCAGCAGCTTTAGAGACAGGGGGGATTCACCCCTCCACTTT.

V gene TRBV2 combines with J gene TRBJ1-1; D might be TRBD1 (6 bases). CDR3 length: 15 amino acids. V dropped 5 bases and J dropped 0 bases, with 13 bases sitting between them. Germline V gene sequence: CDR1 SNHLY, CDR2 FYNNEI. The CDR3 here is CASSSGGIMNTEAFF. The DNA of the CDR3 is TGTGCCAGCAGTTCGGGGGGCATCATGAACACTGAAGCTTTCTTT.

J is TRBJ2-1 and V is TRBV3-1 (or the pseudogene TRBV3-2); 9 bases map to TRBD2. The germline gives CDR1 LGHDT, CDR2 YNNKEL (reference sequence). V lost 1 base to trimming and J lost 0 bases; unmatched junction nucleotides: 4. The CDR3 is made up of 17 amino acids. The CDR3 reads CASSQGLAGSSYNEQFF. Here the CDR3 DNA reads TGTGCCAGCAGCCAAGGCCTAGCGGGGAGCTCCTACAATGAGCAGTTCTTC.

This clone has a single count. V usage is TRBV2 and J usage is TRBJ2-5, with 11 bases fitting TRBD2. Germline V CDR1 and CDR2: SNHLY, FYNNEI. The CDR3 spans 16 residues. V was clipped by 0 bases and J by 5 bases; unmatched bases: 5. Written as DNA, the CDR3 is TGTGCCAGCAGTGAAGCGGGGCTAGCGGGGGGCGAGACCCAGTACTTC. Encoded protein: CASSEAGLAGGETQYF.

CDR3 nucleotides: TGTGCCAGCAGCCCATCACAGGGGGTGAACACTGAAGCTTTCTTT. Translation gives CASSPSQGVNTEAFF. The chain is built from TRBV5-4 and TRBJ1-1, with 8 bases lining up with TRBD1. CDR1 is SGHNT and CDR2 is YYREEE in the germline V gene (reference sequence). This CDR3 has 15 residues. Trimming took 4 bases from V and 0 from J; bases not matched to a gene: 5.

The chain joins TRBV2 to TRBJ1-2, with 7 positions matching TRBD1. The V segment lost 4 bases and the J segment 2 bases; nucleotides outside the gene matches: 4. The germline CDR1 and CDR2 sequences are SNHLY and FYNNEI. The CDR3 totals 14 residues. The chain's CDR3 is CASSGGQRNYGYTF. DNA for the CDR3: TGTGCCAGCAGTGGGGGACAGAGAAACTATGGCTACACCTTC. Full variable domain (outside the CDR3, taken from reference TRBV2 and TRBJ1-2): EPEVTQTPSHQVTQMGQEVILRCVPISNHLYFYWYRQILGQKVEFLVSFYNNEISEKSEIFDDQFSVERPDGSNFTLKIRSTKLEDSAMYFCASSGGQRNYGYTFGSGTRLTVV.

The CDR3 loop is CASTQGAGMNTEAFF. The CDR3 DNA reads TGTGCCAGCACACAGGGGGCTGGGATGAACACTGAAGCTTTCTTT. The chain is built from TRBV6-5 and TRBJ1-1; 9 bases match TRBD1. The V and J ends lost 7 bases and 0 bases, in that order; junction bases with no gene match: 6. There are 15 residues in the CDR3. The germline V gene has CDR1 MNHEY and CDR2 SVGAGI.

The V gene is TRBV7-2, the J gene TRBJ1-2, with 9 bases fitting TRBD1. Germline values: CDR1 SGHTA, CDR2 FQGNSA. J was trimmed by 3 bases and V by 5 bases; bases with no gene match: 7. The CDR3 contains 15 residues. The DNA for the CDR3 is TGTGCCAGCAGCGCCCGGGACAGGGTTTACTATGGCTACACCTTC. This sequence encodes CASSARDRVYYGYTF. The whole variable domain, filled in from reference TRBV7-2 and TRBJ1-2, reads GAGVSQSPSNKVTEKGKDVELRCDPISGHTALYWYRQSLGQGLEFLIYFQGNSAPDKSGLPSDRFSAERTGGSVSTLTIQRTQQEDSAVYLCASSARDRVYYGYTFGSGTRLTVV.

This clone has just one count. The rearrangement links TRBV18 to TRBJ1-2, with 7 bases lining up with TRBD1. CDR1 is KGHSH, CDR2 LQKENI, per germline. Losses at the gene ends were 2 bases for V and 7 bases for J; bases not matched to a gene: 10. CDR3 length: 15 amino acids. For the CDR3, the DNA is TGTGCCAGCTCACCAGGCCGACAGGGACTTTTTGGCTACACCTTC. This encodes CASSPGRQGLFGYTF.

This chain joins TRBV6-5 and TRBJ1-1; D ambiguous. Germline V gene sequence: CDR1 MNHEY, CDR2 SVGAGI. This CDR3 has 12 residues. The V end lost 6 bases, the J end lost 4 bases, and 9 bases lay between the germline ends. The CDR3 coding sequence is TGTGCCAGCAGCCTTTTTGTCACTGAAGCTTTCTTT. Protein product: CASSLFVTEAFF.

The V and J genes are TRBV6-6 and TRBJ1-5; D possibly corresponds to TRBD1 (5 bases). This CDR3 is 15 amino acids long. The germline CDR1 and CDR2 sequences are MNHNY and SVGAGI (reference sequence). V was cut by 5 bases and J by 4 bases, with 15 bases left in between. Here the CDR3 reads CASSKGTGLNQPQHF. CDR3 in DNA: TGTGCCAGCAGTAAAGGGACGGGACTTAATCAGCCCCAGCATTTT.